The 10 T cell receptor beta chains below come from one sample, sequenced in a study of radiation and T cells in renal cell carcinoma. Regarding time point: blood 2 weeks post-SBRT. Treatment of the sample: 15 Gy SBRT to primary tumor, nephrectomy 4 weeks later. Repertoires were generated with immunoSEQ multiplex PCR, while TCRdb's copy carries only in-frame clones and drops some. Counted here are roughly 130,000 clones, 70% to 90% occurring once; the ten biggest clones make up over 1.5%. Specimen: blood, collected from a patient whose treatment included radiotherapy and nephrectomy. These receptors all stem from a woman aged 55-70 years with renal cell carcinoma.

The chain joins TRBV5-1 to TRBJ1-1, with 9 nucleotides matching TRBD1. After removal of 4 bases from V and 8 bases from J, the junction contained 6 bases not matched to a gene. The CDR3 is made up of 13 amino acids. The germline V gene encodes CDR1 SGHRS and CDR2 YFSETQ. This CDR3 reads CASSGGQGTEAFF. In DNA form, the CDR3 reads TGCGCCAGCAGCGGGGGACAGGGAACCGAAGCTTTCTTT. The full variable domain, rest sourced from reference TRBV5-1 and TRBJ1-1, is KAGVTQTPRYLIKTRGQQVTLSCSPISGHRSVSWYQQTPGQGLQFLFEYFSETQRNKGNFPGRFSGRQFSNSRSEMNVSTLELGDSALYLCASSGGQGTEAFFGQGTRLTVV.

This chain joins TRBV29-1 and TRBJ1-2; D possibly corresponds to TRBD1 (5 bases). The germline CDR1 and CDR2 sequences are SQVTM and ANQGSEA. The V end lost 7 bases, the J end lost 6 bases, and 15 bases lay between the germline ends. The CDR3 extends over 12 amino acids. The CDR3 nucleotides are TGCAGCGCCCCAGTGTCGGGGGATGGCTACACCTTC. This encodes CSAPVSGDGYTF. Filled out from reference TRBV29-1 and TRBJ1-2, the complete variable domain reads SAVISQKPSRDICQRGTSLTIQCQVDSQVTMMFWYRQQPGQSLTLIATANQGSEATYESGFVIDKFPISRPNLTFSTLTVSNMSPEDSSIYLCSAPVSGDGYTFGSGTRLTVV.

The chain links TRBV4-1 to TRBJ2-1, with TRBD2 matching 7 bases. The CDR3 has 17 amino acids. In germline, CDR1 is MGHRA, CDR2 YSYEKL. Unmatched junction bases numbered 14, after V lost 4 bases and J lost 5 bases. CDR3 in DNA: TGCGCCAGCAGCCTTCTATCCTCCGGACTAGGGGACAATGAGCAGTTCTTC. Amino acids: CASSLLSSGLGDNEQFF.

This clone has only a few counts. In DNA, the CDR3 is TGCAGCGTTGAATCCGGACTTGAAGCTTTCTTT. Its protein is CSVESGLEAFF. The rearrangement joins TRBV29-1 to TRBJ1-1, with D unresolved. CDR3 length: 11 residues. V shed 2 bases and J shed 7 bases, with 8 bases lying between them. Germline CDR1 is SQVTM and CDR2 is ANQGSEA. The full variable domain, rest sourced from reference TRBV29-1 and TRBJ1-1, is SAVISQKPSRDICQRGTSLTIQCQVDSQVTMMFWYRQQPGQSLTLIATANQGSEATYESGFVIDKFPISRPNLTFSTLTVSNMSPEDSSIYLCSVESGLEAFFGQGTRLTVV.

This clone was counted between two and nine times. This chain uses TRBV7-3 with TRBJ1-1, with no clear D. Germline CDR1 SGHTA, CDR2 FQGTGA. V was trimmed by 1 base and J by 3 bases, leaving 6 bases between them. This CDR3 spans 13 amino acids. DNA of the CDR3: TGTGCCAGCAGCTTAAAAGGTTACACTGAAGCTTTCTTT. This sequence encodes CASSLKGYTEAFF.

This chain uses TRBV4-2 with TRBJ1-2, with D uncertain. The CDR3 has 15 residues. Germline V gene lookup returns CDR1 LGHNA and CDR2 YNFKEQ. V was pared by 8 bases and J by 5 bases, with 21 bases between. DNA of the CDR3: TGTGCCAGCGGAATTATGTCCTCAACTTTTTATGGCTACACCTTC. It specifies CASGIMSSTFYGYTF.

The chain is built from TRBV5-6 and TRBJ1-2; tentative D call: TRBD1 (6 bases). The V gene's germline CDR1 is SGHDT and CDR2 YYEEEE. The V and J ends lost 4 bases and 5 bases respectively, with 18 bases between them. CDR3 length: 15 residues. CDR3 nucleotide sequence: TGTGCCAGCAGCCTTCTTTCCGGGGGGCCTTATGGCTACACCTTC. Translated, it gives CASSLLSGGPYGYTF.

This clone was detected only a few times. One end of the junction is discordant with germline, which a read error may explain. The chain's CDR3 is CASSLDLGRETQYF. DNA for the CDR3: TGTGCTAGCAGCTTAGATCTGGGGCGAGAGACCCAGTACTTC. The V call is TRBV7-7, the J call TRBJ2-5; D is possibly TRBD1 (5 bases). This CDR3 comprises 14 residues. CDR1 SSHAT and CDR2 FNYEAQ come from the germline V gene (reference sequence).

In this sample, this clone turned up once. Additional DNA sequences in this sample encode the identical CDR3. V usage is TRBV30 and J usage is TRBJ1-2, with TRBD1 as a possible D gene (6 bases). V shed 0 bases and J shed 8 bases, with 13 bases lying between them. Germline V gene sequence: CDR1 GTSNPN, CDR2 SVGIG (reference sequence). This CDR3 has 13 amino acids. The CDR3 spells CAWSVQGDGGYTF. CDR3 nucleotide sequence: TGTGCCTGGAGTGTACAGGGAGATGGAGGCTACACCTTC.

The chain joins TRBV30 to TRBJ1-2; no firm D call. The CDR3 totals 13 residues. Trimming cost V 5 bases and J 8 bases, with 18 bases left between them. CDR1 and CDR2 (germline): GTSNPN, SVGIG (reference sequence). DNA for the CDR3: TGTGCCTGGTCGGCCGACTTGCTGGGAGGCTACACCTTC. It codes for CAWSADLLGGYTF.